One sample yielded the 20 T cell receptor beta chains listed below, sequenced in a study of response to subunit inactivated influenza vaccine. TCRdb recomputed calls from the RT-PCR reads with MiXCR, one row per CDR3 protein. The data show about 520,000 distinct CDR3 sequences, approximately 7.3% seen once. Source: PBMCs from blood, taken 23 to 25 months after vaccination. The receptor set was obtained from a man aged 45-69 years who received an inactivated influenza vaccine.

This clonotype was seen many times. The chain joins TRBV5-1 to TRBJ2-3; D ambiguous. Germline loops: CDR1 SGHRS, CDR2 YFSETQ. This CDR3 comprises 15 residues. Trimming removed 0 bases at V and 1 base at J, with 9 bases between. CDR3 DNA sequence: TGCGCCAGCAGCTTGGATTATGGGGGCACAGATACGCAGTATTTT. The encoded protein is CASSLDYGGTDTQYF.

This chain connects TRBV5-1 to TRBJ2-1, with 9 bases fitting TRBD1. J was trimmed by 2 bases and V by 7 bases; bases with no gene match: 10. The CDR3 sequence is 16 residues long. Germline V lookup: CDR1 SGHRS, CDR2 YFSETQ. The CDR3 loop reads CASSPPGTGTYNEQFF. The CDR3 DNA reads TGCGCCAGCTCTCCTCCCGGGACAGGGACCTACAATGAGCAGTTCTTC.

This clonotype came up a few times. The CDR3 sequence: CASSRKSYEQYF. CDR3 sequence (DNA): TGTGCCAGCAGCAGGAAATCCTACGAGCAGTACTTC. The gene calls are TRBV13 and TRBJ2-7; no reliable D call. In germline, CDR1 is PRHDT, CDR2 FYEKMQ (reference sequence). Between the trimmed V and J ends, which lost 5 bases and 1 base, there was a span of 6 bases. The CDR3 has 12 residues.

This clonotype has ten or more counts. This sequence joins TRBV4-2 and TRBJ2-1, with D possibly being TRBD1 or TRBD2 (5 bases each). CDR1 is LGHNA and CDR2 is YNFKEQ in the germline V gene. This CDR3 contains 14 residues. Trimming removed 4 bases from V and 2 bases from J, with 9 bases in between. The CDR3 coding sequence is TGTGCCAGCAGCCGGGACGCCACCTACAATGAGCAGTTCTTC. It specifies CASSRDATYNEQFF.

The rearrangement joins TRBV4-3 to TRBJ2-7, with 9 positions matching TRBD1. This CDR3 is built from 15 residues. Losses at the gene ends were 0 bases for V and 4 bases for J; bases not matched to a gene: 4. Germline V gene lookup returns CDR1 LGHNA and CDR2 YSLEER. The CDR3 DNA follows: TGCGCCAGCAGCCAAGATAACAGGGGGCGGTACGAGCAGTACTTC. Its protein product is CASSQDNRGRYEQYF.

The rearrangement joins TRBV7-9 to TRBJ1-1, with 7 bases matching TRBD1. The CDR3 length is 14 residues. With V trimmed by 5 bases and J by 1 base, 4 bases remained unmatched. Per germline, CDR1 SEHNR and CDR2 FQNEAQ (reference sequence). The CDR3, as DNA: TGTGCCAGCAGCCTGGGACAGCCGAACACTGAAGCTTTCTTT. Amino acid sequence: CASSLGQPNTEAFF. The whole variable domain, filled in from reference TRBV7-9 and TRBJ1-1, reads DTGVSQNPRHKITKRGQNVTFRCDPISEHNRLYWYRQTLGQGPEFLTYFQNEAQLEKSRLLSDRFSAERPKGSFSTLEIQRTEQGDSAMYLCASSLGQPNTEAFFGQGTRLTVV.

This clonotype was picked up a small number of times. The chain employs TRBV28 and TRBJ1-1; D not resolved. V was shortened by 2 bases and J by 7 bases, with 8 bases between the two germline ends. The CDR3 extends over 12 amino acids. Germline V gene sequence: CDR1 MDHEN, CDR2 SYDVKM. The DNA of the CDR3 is TGTGCCAGCAGTTTAACGGAGCTTGAAGCTTTCTTT. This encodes CASSLTELEAFF.

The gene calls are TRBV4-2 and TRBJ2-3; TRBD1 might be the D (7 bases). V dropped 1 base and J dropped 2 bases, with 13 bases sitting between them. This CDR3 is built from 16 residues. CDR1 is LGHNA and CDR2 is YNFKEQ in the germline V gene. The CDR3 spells CASSQGQGGLTDTQYF. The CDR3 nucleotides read TGTGCCAGCAGCCAAGGGCAGGGGGGACTCACAGATACGCAGTATTTT.

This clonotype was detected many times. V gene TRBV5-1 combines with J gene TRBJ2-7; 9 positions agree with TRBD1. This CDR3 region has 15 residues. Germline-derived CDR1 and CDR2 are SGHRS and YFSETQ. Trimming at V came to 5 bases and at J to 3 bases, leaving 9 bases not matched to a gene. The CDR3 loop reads CASRSGTGIVYEQYF. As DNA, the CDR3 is TGCGCCAGCAGATCCGGGACAGGGATTGTCTACGAGCAGTACTTC.

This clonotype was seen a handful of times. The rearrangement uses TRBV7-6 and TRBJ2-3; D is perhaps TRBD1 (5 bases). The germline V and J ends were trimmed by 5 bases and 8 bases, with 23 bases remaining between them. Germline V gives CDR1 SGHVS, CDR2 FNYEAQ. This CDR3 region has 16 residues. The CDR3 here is CASSRTYDASQGTQYF. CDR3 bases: TGTGCCAGCAGCCGTACATATGACGCCTCCCAGGGTACGCAGTATTTT.

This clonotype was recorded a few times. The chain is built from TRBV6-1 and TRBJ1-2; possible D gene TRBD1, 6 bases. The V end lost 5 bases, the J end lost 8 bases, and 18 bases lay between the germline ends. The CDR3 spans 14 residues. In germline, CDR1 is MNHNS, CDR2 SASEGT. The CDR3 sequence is CASSTGSGGVGYTF. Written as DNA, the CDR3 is TGTGCCAGCAGTACAGGGTCGGGGGGGGTGGGCTACACCTTC.

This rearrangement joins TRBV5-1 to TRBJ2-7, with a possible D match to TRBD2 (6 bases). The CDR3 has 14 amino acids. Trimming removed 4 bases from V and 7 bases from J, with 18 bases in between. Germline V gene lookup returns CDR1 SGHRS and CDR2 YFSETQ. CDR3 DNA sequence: TGCGCCAGCAGCACTGGATACGGGACTCTGGAGCAGTACTTC. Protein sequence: CASSTGYGTLEQYF. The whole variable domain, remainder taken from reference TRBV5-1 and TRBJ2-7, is KAGVTQTPRYLIKTRGQQVTLSCSPISGHRSVSWYQQTPGQGLQFLFEYFSETQRNKGNFPGRFSGRQFSNSRSEMNVSTLELGDSALYLCASSTGYGTLEQYFGPGTRLTVT.

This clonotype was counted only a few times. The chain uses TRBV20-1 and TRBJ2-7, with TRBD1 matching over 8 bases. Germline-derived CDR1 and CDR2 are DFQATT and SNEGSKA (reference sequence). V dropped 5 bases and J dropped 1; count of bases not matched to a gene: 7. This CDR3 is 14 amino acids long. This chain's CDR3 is CSAQTGDKSYEQYF. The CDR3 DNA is TGCAGTGCTCAGACAGGGGACAAGTCCTACGAGCAGTACTTC.

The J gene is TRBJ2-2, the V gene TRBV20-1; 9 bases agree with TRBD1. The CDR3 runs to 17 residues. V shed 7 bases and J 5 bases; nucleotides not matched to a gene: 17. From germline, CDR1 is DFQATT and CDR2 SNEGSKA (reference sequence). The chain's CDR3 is CSVRGLQGAVGTGELFF. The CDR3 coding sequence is TGCAGTGTTAGGGGTTTACAGGGGGCAGTTGGGACCGGGGAGCTGTTTTTT.

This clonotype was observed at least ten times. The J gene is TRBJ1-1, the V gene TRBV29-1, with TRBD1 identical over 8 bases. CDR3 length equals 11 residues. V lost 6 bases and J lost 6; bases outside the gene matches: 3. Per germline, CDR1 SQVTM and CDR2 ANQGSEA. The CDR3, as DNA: TGCAGCGTCGGACAGGGTGCTGAAGCTTTCTTT. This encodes CSVGQGAEAFF.

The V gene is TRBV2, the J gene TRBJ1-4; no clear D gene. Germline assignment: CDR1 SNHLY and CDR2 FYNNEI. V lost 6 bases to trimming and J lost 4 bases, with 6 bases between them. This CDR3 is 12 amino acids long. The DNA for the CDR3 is TGTGCCAGCAGACAGCGTAATGAAAAACTGTTTTTT. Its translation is CASRQRNEKLFF.

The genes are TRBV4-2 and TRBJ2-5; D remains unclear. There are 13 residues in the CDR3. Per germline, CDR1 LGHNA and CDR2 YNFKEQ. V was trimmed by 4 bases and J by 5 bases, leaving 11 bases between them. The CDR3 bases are TGTGCCAGCAGCCGGAACGCCGGCGAGACCCAGTACTTC. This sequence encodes CASSRNAGETQYF.

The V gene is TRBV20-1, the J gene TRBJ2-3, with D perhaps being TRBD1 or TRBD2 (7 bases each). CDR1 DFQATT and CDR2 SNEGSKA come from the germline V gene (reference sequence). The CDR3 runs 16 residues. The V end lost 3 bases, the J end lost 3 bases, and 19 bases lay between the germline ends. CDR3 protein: CSARGQGGSWTDTQYF. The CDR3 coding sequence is TGCAGTGCTAGGGGCCAGGGGGGGAGTTGGACAGATACGCAGTATTTT.

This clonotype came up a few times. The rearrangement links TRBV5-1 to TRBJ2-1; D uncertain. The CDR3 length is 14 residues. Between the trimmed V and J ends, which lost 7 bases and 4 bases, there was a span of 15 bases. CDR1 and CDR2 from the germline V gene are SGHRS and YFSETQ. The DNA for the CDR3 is TGCGCCAGCTTTCCGGGTATGGGTTACAATGAGCAGTTCTTC. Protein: CASFPGMGYNEQFF.

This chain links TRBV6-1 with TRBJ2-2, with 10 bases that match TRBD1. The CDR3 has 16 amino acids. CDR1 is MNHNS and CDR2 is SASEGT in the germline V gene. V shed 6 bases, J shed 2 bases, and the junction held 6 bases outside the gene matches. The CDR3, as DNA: TGTGCCAGCAGACCCGACAGGGGGCCTAACACCGGGGAGCTGTTTTTT. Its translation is CASRPDRGPNTGELFF.